The rows below give T cell receptor beta chains drawn from one sample of a study of T cell repertoires in cytomegalovirus infection. TCRdb redid the calling of the reads with MiXCR, one entry per CDR3 protein. The table includes about 360,000 distinct CDR3 sequences, 18% detected once. The sequenced sample was PBMCs. All receptors derive from a human donor in good health (CMV status not recorded). Some clones in this sample may be carry-over from other donors' samples. CDR3s include the opening cysteine and the closing phenylalanine or tryptophan. Fields, in order: D gene, clone size, V gene, J gene, CDR3 protein, CDR3 DNA. The D gene is left open where the match is weak. Expanded clones get a size class; other rows say once, few or many, or leave the size out.

D gene: NA
clone size: many
V gene: TRBV12-3/TRBV12-4
J gene: TRBJ1-5
CDR3 protein: CASSYAQYQPQHF
CDR3 DNA: TGTGCCAGCAGTTATGCCCAGTATCAGCCCCAGCATTTT

D gene: NA
clone size: few
V gene: TRBV12-3/TRBV12-4
J gene: TRBJ1-2
CDR3 protein: CASSLMGFSNGYTF
CDR3 DNA: TGTGCCAGCAGTTTAATGGGGTTTTCGAACGGCTACACCTTC

D gene: NA
clone size: NA
V gene: TRBV28
J gene: TRBJ2-1
CDR3 protein: CASSRSGDEQFF
CDR3 DNA: TGTGCCAGCAGTCGGTCTGGGGATGAGCAGTTCTTC

D gene: TRBD1
clone size: few
V gene: TRBV5-1
J gene: TRBJ2-7
CDR3 protein: CASSPDREDEQYF
CDR3 DNA: TGCGCCAGCAGCCCGGACAGGGAGGACGAGCAGTACTTC

D gene: TRBD2
clone size: NA
V gene: TRBV29-1
J gene: TRBJ2-5
CDR3 protein: CSVQRGGVETQYF
CDR3 DNA: TGCAGCGTTCAGCGGGGGGGTGTGGAGACCCAGTACTTC

D gene: NA
clone size: few
V gene: TRBV19
J gene: TRBJ2-7
CDR3 protein: CASSISGTPYEQYF
CDR3 DNA: TGTGCCAGTAGTATCTCAGGTACCCCCTACGAGCAGTACTTC

D gene: NA
clone size: NA
V gene: TRBV11-2
J gene: TRBJ2-3
CDR3 protein: CASSQRPDTQYF
CDR3 DNA: TGTGCCAGCAGCCAGAGGCCAGATACGCAGTATTTT

D gene: NA
clone size: few
V gene: TRBV6-1
J gene: TRBJ1-4
CDR3 protein: CASSEQGNNEKLFF
CDR3 DNA: TGTGCCAGCAGTGAACAGGGGAATAATGAAAAACTGTTTTTT

D gene: TRBD2
clone size: NA
V gene: TRBV6-5
J gene: TRBJ2-3
CDR3 protein: CASSQGLAGGPFDTQYF
CDR3 DNA: TGTGCCAGCAGTCAGGGACTAGCGGGAGGGCCTTTCGATACGCAGTATTTT

D gene: NA
clone size: NA
V gene: TRBV6-1
J gene: TRBJ2-7
CDR3 protein: CASSVVGTVSYEQYF
CDR3 DNA: TGTGCCAGCAGTGTCGTAGGGACGGTGAGCTACGAGCAGTACTTC

D gene: TRBD1
clone size: few
V gene: TRBV12-3/TRBV12-4
J gene: TRBJ1-2
CDR3 protein: CASSFSPGGRAYGYTF
CDR3 DNA: TGTGCCAGCAGTTTTTCCCCAGGGGGCAGGGCCTATGGCTACACCTTC

D gene: NA
clone size: NA
V gene: TRBV4-3
J gene: TRBJ2-1
CDR3 protein: CASSQDPRSGDEQFF
CDR3 DNA: TGCGCCAGCAGCCAAGATCCCCGTTCCGGAGATGAGCAGTTCTTC

D gene: NA
clone size: many
V gene: TRBV28
J gene: TRBJ2-1
CDR3 protein: CASSKEDNNEQFF
CDR3 DNA: TGTGCCAGCAGTAAGGAGGATAACAATGAGCAGTTCTTC

D gene: NA
clone size: NA
V gene: TRBV20-1
J gene: TRBJ2-7
CDR3 protein: CSALMGSGYEQYF
CDR3 DNA: TGCAGTGCTCTCATGGGTAGCGGATACGAGCAGTACTTC

D gene: TRBD2
clone size: many
V gene: TRBV7-9
J gene: TRBJ2-2
CDR3 protein: CASSTGGLGTGELFF
CDR3 DNA: TGTGCCAGCAGCACGGGAGGGCTCGGGACCGGGGAGCTGTTTTTT

D gene: NA
clone size: many
V gene: TRBV28
J gene: TRBJ1-1
CDR3 protein: CASSLDGVSTEAFF
CDR3 DNA: TGTGCCAGCAGTTTAGATGGGGTTAGCACTGAAGCTTTCTTT

D gene: NA
clone size: NA
V gene: TRBV4-3
J gene: TRBJ1-2
CDR3 protein: CASSQDITPNYGYTF
CDR3 DNA: TGCGCCAGCAGCCAAGATATTACACCGAACTATGGCTACACCTTC

D gene: NA
clone size: NA
V gene: TRBV10-3
J gene: TRBJ2-2
CDR3 protein: CAISDLAQTGELFF
CDR3 DNA: TGTGCCATCAGTGACTTAGCCCAAACCGGGGAGCTGTTTTTT

D gene: TRBD1
clone size: many
V gene: TRBV12-3/TRBV12-4
J gene: TRBJ1-1
CDR3 protein: CASSPQRGGMNTEAFF
CDR3 DNA: TGTGCCAGCAGTCCGCAACGAGGGGGCATGAACACTGAAGCTTTCTTT

D gene: TRBD1
clone size: few
V gene: TRBV6-1
J gene: TRBJ1-1
CDR3 protein: CASRRQGLNTEAFF
CDR3 DNA: TGTGCCAGCAGACGACAGGGATTGAACACTGAAGCTTTCTTT

D gene: NA
clone size: few
V gene: TRBV10-3
J gene: TRBJ1-3
CDR3 protein: CAISPDTGSIYF
CDR3 DNA: TGTGCCATCAGCCCGGACACGGGGTCCATATATTTT

D gene: TRBD1
clone size: NA
V gene: TRBV10-3
J gene: TRBJ2-2
CDR3 protein: CAISDTGTANTGELFF
CDR3 DNA: TGTGCCATCAGTGATACCGGGACAGCGAACACCGGGGAGCTGTTTTTT

D gene: NA
clone size: many
V gene: TRBV7-2
J gene: TRBJ2-1
CDR3 protein: CASSLVRGLTNEQFF
CDR3 DNA: TGTGCCAGCAGCTTAGTCCGGGGGCTCACCAATGAGCAGTTCTTC

D gene: TRBD1
clone size: few
V gene: TRBV28
J gene: TRBJ2-7
CDR3 protein: CASIATGTGFYEQYF
CDR3 DNA: TGTGCCAGCATCGCAACCGGGACAGGGTTCTACGAGCAGTACTTC

D gene: TRBD1
clone size: NA
V gene: TRBV28
J gene: TRBJ1-2
CDR3 protein: CASRRQGTIANYGYTF
CDR3 DNA: TGTGCCAGCAGACGACAGGGCACTATAGCTAACTATGGCTACACCTTC

D gene: TRBD2
clone size: few
V gene: TRBV12-3/TRBV12-4
J gene: TRBJ2-1
CDR3 protein: CASSFGPRSDRGGSGLNEQFF
CDR3 DNA: TGTGCCAGCAGTTTCGGGCCCAGGTCAGACCGGGGCGGGAGCGGTTTGAATGAGCAGTTCTTC

D gene: TRBD2
clone size: NA
V gene: TRBV10-3
J gene: TRBJ2-1
CDR3 protein: CAIRGGSNEQFF
CDR3 DNA: TGTGCCATCAGGGGCGGGAGTAATGAGCAGTTCTTC

D gene: NA
clone size: NA
V gene: TRBV19
J gene: TRBJ1-3
CDR3 protein: CASSPVWQSGNTIYF
CDR3 DNA: TGTGCCAGTAGTCCCGTTTGGCAATCTGGAAACACCATATATTTT

D gene: NA
clone size: few
V gene: TRBV12-3/TRBV12-4
J gene: TRBJ2-1
CDR3 protein: CASSLRGWDEQFF
CDR3 DNA: TGTGCCAGCAGTTTACGTGGTTGGGATGAGCAGTTCTTC

D gene: NA
clone size: many
V gene: TRBV11-2
J gene: TRBJ1-1
CDR3 protein: CASSLSPGHPEAFF
CDR3 DNA: TGTGCCAGCAGCTTAAGTCCGGGACACCCTGAAGCTTTCTTT

D gene: TRBD2
clone size: NA
V gene: TRBV20-1
J gene: TRBJ2-5
CDR3 protein: CSASVLAGLAQYF
CDR3 DNA: TGCAGTGCTAGCGTGCTAGCGGGGCTAGCCCAGTACTTC

D gene: NA
clone size: NA
V gene: TRBV18
J gene: TRBJ1-2
CDR3 protein: CASSSQNLHDYGYTF
CDR3 DNA: TGTGCCAGCTCATCACAGAACCTTCATGACTATGGCTACACCTTC

D gene: NA
clone size: many
V gene: TRBV12-3/TRBV12-4
J gene: TRBJ1-5
CDR3 protein: CASSLVGSSNQPQHF
CDR3 DNA: TGTGCCAGCAGTTTAGTAGGGTCAAGCAATCAGCCCCAGCATTTT

D gene: TRBD1
clone size: many
V gene: TRBV4-1
J gene: TRBJ1-6
CDR3 protein: CASSPGQGMDSYNSPLHF
CDR3 DNA: TGCGCCAGCAGCCCCGGACAGGGCATGGACTCCTATAATTCACCCCTCCACTTT

D gene: TRBD1
clone size: few
V gene: TRBV29-1
J gene: TRBJ2-2
CDR3 protein: CSVVPYLGTGETGELFF
CDR3 DNA: TGCAGCGTTGTACCGTATTTGGGGACAGGGGAAACCGGGGAGCTGTTTTTT

D gene: NA
clone size: NA
V gene: TRBV27
J gene: TRBJ2-5
CDR3 protein: CASGLAVGETQYF
CDR3 DNA: TGTGCCAGCGGTCTAGCTGTGGGAGAGACCCAGTACTTC

D gene: TRBD2
clone size: NA
V gene: TRBV19
J gene: TRBJ2-7
CDR3 protein: CASSSKRGAFEEQYF
CDR3 DNA: TGTGCCAGTAGTAGTAAGCGGGGGGCCTTTGAGGAGCAGTACTTC

D gene: TRBD2
clone size: many
V gene: TRBV28
J gene: TRBJ2-7
CDR3 protein: CASTFGGRGSYEQYF
CDR3 DNA: TGTGCCAGCACCTTTGGCGGGAGAGGGTCCTACGAGCAGTACTTC

D gene: NA
clone size: once
V gene: TRBV20-1
J gene: TRBJ2-5
CDR3 protein: CSARGGEETQYF
CDR3 DNA: TGCAGTGCTAGAGGGGGGGAAGAGACCCAGTACTTC

D gene: NA
clone size: many
V gene: TRBV7-2
J gene: TRBJ2-1
CDR3 protein: CASSLGRVLQFF
CDR3 DNA: TGTGCCAGCAGCTTAGGCCGGGTCTTGCAGTTCTTC

D gene: NA
clone size: many
V gene: TRBV7-2
J gene: TRBJ2-7
CDR3 protein: CASSLGRPYEQYF
CDR3 DNA: TGTGCCAGCAGCTTAGGCAGACCCTACGAGCAGTACTTC

D gene: NA
clone size: many
V gene: TRBV7-2
J gene: TRBJ2-3
CDR3 protein: CASSGNAADTQYF
CDR3 DNA: TGTGCCAGCAGCGGTAACGCGGCAGATACGCAGTATTTT

D gene: NA
clone size: NA
V gene: TRBV6-2/TRBV6-3
J gene: TRBJ2-1
CDR3 protein: CASSYSASQGGNEQFF
CDR3 DNA: TGTGCCAGCAGTTACTCGGCTAGCCAAGGAGGCAATGAGCAGTTCTTC

D gene: NA
clone size: many
V gene: TRBV7-2
J gene: TRBJ1-2
CDR3 protein: CASSLDRSPGYTF
CDR3 DNA: TGTGCCAGCAGCCTCGACCGGTCACCTGGCTACACCTTC

D gene: NA
clone size: many
V gene: TRBV11-2
J gene: TRBJ2-7
CDR3 protein: CASRGINNRANSYEQYF
CDR3 DNA: TGTGCCAGCAGGGGGATAAACAACCGGGCTAATTCCTACGAGCAGTACTTC

D gene: NA
clone size: NA
V gene: TRBV12-3/TRBV12-4
J gene: TRBJ1-5
CDR3 protein: CASSGPSQPQHF
CDR3 DNA: TGTGCCAGCAGCGGACCGAGTCAGCCCCAGCATTTT

D gene: NA
clone size: NA
V gene: TRBV7-9
J gene: TRBJ1-1
CDR3 protein: CASSSRPGWGNTEAFF
CDR3 DNA: TGTGCCAGCAGCTCCCGACCTGGTTGGGGAAACACTGAAGCTTTCTTT

D gene: NA
clone size: many
V gene: TRBV7-2
J gene: TRBJ1-4
CDR3 protein: CASSLVGRYNEKLFF
CDR3 DNA: TGTGCCAGCAGCTTAGTGGGACGCTATAATGAAAAACTGTTTTTT

D gene: NA
clone size: NA
V gene: TRBV19
J gene: TRBJ2-1
CDR3 protein: CASSIGNIRDEQFF
CDR3 DNA: TGTGCCAGTAGTATTGGTAATATCCGGGATGAGCAGTTCTTC

D gene: NA
clone size: NA
V gene: TRBV7-8
J gene: TRBJ2-5
CDR3 protein: CASSLNGFQGGETQYF
CDR3 DNA: TGTGCCAGCAGCTTGAACGGTTTTCAAGGGGGTGAGACCCAGTACTTC

D gene: TRBD1
clone size: many
V gene: TRBV7-2
J gene: TRBJ1-5
CDR3 protein: CASSTDRGQPQHF
CDR3 DNA: TGTGCCAGCAGCACGGACAGGGGACAGCCCCAGCATTTT

D gene: NA
clone size: few
V gene: TRBV5-1
J gene: TRBJ2-1
CDR3 protein: CASSLALGRPYDEQFF
CDR3 DNA: TGCGCCAGCAGCTTGGCCTTAGGGAGGCCCTACGATGAGCAGTTCTTC

D gene: TRBD2
clone size: many
V gene: TRBV11-2
J gene: TRBJ2-5
CDR3 protein: CASTFVGLGEETQYF
CDR3 DNA: TGTGCCAGCACCTTCGTGGGACTAGGGGAAGAGACCCAGTACTTC

D gene: NA
clone size: NA
V gene: TRBV11-2
J gene: TRBJ1-1
CDR3 protein: CASSFLDRDGAFF
CDR3 DNA: TGTGCCAGCAGCTTTTTGGACCGGGACGGCGCTTTCTTT